This T cell receptor (beta chain) was identified in a study of T cells in pancreatic ductal adenocarcinoma (dated by TCRdb to about 2017). For the study in its entirety: The work assessed suppressive cells as well as CD8+ T cells infiltrating resected pancreatic ductal adenocarcinoma, measuring their numbers, locations, and properties, in order to shed light on the adaptive T-cell response that occurs naturally. The paper as a whole reports these results and caveats: Since most people with pancreatic cancer show up with disease that cannot be operated on, the resected cohort was biased toward the minority who had early-stage disease. T-cell clonality did not differ significantly between tumor and blood, with mean clonality about 0.112 in tumors and roughly 0.07 in blood. Because tumors are enriched in CD45RO+ effector T cells rather than naive T cells, which biases toward lower diversity, comparisons of clonality between tumor and blood may be biased. Blood samples had more total productive templates and 6.5 to 9.5-fold more unique clonotypes than tumor samples.

Trimming takes 6 bases from V and 4 bases from J, and the germline ends sit 16 bases apart. As encoded in the germline V gene (reference sequence), CDR1 is MNHEY while CDR2 is SMNVEV. The CDR3 runs 15 amino acids, cysteine and phenylalanine included. Here the CDR3 DNA is all that survives: 45 bases in frame from base 1. TCR beta CDR3 regions were amplified from genomic DNA using the immunoSEQ hsTCRB kit. High-throughput TRB CDR3 sequencing was performed on an Illumina HiSeq system. The paper's processing steps were these. The immunoSEQ software was used to analyze sequencing reads, and nonproductive sequences containing premature stops or frame-shifts were removed. Clonality of the repertoire was calculated as one minus Shannon entropy normalized by log2 of the number of unique productive sequences. TCRdb took this table from immuneACCESS and kept in-frame rearrangements with V and J called. Such tables lack part of the clones; where checked against another copy, unresolved V genes explain under half of the gap, and the rest is unexplained. D and trimming come from the DNA, and the V and J calls and clone size come from that table. This sample lists about 98,000 clones; over 90% were detected once. Jointly, the top ten make up 2.5% to 3.5% of the sample.

Pancreatic ductal adenocarcinoma patients who had undergone surgery without neoadjuvant therapy were selected. Peripheral blood was collected in heparin tubes, and PBMCs were isolated by histopaque density gradient and cryopreserved in around 10% DMSO. The DNeasy Blood and Tissue Kit, with Proteinase K and RNase treatment, was used to extract genomic DNA from roughly seven PBMC specimens and roughly 10 flash-frozen tumor specimens. Of note for this clone: Its binding antigen is unknown. Qualities for individual bases were not recorded, and no much larger clone is one base off.

The sample comprised PBMCs. The sequence came from a human donor with pancreatic ductal adenocarcinoma. The receptor chain draws on TRBV27 and TRBJ1-5; possibly the D gene is TRBD1, per 6 matching bases. The CDR3 region reads CASRREPTGNQPQHF. Read as DNA, the sequence is TGTGCCAGCAGGAGGGAACCTACAGGGAATCAGCCCCAGCATTTT.